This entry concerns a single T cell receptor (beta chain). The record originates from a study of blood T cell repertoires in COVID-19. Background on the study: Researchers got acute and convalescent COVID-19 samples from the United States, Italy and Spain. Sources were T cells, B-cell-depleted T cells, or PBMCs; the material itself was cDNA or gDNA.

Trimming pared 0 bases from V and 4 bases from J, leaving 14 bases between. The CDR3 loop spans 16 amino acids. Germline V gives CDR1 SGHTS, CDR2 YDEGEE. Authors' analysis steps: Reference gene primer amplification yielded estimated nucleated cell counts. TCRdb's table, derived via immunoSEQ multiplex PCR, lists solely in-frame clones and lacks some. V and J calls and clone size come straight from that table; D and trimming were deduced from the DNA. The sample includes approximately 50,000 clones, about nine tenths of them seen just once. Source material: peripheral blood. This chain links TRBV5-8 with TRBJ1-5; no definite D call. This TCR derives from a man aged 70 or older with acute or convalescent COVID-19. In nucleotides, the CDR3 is TGTGCCAGCAGCTTGGCCTTGGGCAGGATGAATCAGCCCCAGCATTTT. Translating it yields CASSLALGRMNQPQHF.